This entry is about one TCR beta chain. The sample contains more than one DNA sequence encoding this CDR3. This entry comes from a study of shared clonotypes between healthy human individuals. Naive CD8 populations comprised CD45RO-negative cells positively selected for CCR7, excluding terminally differentiated effector memory CD45RA+ cells. The protocol was immunoSEQ multiplex PCR, while the TCRdb copy is restricted to in-frame clones and leaves out a portion. The table has over 2,000,000 clones, around 93% seen once. Per the germline V gene, CDR1 is SGHAT and CDR2 is FQNNGV. The V segment lost 5 bases and the J segment 2 bases; nucleotides outside the gene matches: 3. The CDR3 loop spans 14 amino acids.

The receptor comes from a man between 18 and 35 years old in good health. Some clones in this sample may be carry-over from other donors' samples. The rearrangement links TRBV11-2 to TRBJ2-7; TRBD1 agrees at 10 bases. Sequencing input: naive CD8+ T cells from PBMCs. The CDR3 sequence is CASSPGTGAYEQYF. The CDR3 DNA is TGTGCCAGCAGCCCCGGGACAGGGGCCTACGAGCAGTACTTC.